Below are 31 T cell receptor beta chains sequenced from a single sample in a study of OX40 agonist ivuxolimab in advanced cancers. Assay used: immunoSEQ multiplex PCR; TCRdb lists only in-frame clones, some missing. The data contain about 79,000 clones, 90% to 95% of them singletons. The sample here was CD4+ or CD8+ T cells sorted from blood, taken in a trial of the OX40 agonist ivuxolimab. The source of these receptors is an adult with an advanced solid tumor such as melanoma, head and neck, liver or kidney cancer.

The chain is built from TRBV2 and TRBJ2-2; 8 nucleotides agree with TRBD1. Germline loops: CDR1 SNHLY, CDR2 FYNNEI. This CDR3 has 15 residues. Trimming took 4 bases from V and 4 from J; bases not matched to a gene: 5. The CDR3, as DNA: TGTGCCAGCAGTGGACAGGGGAAATCCACCGGGGAGCTGTTTTTT. Protein: CASSGQGKSTGELFF.

This clone is a singleton in its sample. The chain carries TRBV7-6 and TRBJ2-1; 9 nucleotides line up with TRBD2. V shed 3 bases, J shed 1 base, and the junction held 10 bases outside the gene matches. The germline V gene has CDR1 SGHVS and CDR2 FNYEAQ. The CDR3 length is 18 residues. CDR3 nucleotides: TGTGCCAGCAGCTTTCCAGGCAATAGCGGGAGTTCCTACAATGAGCAGTTCTTC. Translated: CASSFPGNSGSSYNEQFF.

V gene TRBV11-2 combines with J gene TRBJ2-7; no reliable D call. Trimming stripped 5 bases from V and 1 base from J, with 15 bases between. The CDR3 runs to 15 residues. Per the germline V gene, CDR1 is SGHAT and CDR2 is FQNNGV. CDR3 bases: TGTGCCAGCAGCCCCCTAGGCGTAAAGTCCTACGAGCAGTACTTC. Protein product: CASSPLGVKSYEQYF.

The rearrangement joins TRBV19 to TRBJ1-1; 10 nucleotides match TRBD1. The V gene's germline CDR1 is LNHDA and CDR2 SQIVND (reference sequence). The V and J ends lost 3 bases and 1 base, in that order; junction bases with no gene match: 5. CDR3 size: 16 residues. The CDR3 here is CASSIGTGDENTEAFF. CDR3 coding DNA: TGTGCCAGTAGTATCGGGACAGGGGACGAGAACACTGAAGCTTTCTTT.

V usage is TRBV27 and J usage is TRBJ2-7; 9 nucleotides align to TRBD2. Germline-derived CDR1 and CDR2 are MNHEY and SMNVEV (reference sequence). CDR3 length: 17 amino acids. V lost 3 bases to trimming and J lost 0 bases; unmatched junction nucleotides: 9. CDR3 DNA sequence: TGTGCCAGCAGTTTCTCGGCTAGCGGGGCTACCTCCTACGAGCAGTACTTC. Its protein is CASSFSASGATSYEQYF.

The chain links TRBV7-9 to TRBJ2-5; maybe TRBD1 (5 bases). Germline CDR1 and CDR2: SEHNR and FQNEAQ (reference sequence). Trimming stripped 3 bases from V and 4 bases from J, with 9 bases between. The length of the CDR3 is 13 residues. DNA for the CDR3: TGTGCCAGCAGCTTTCAGGGTACAGAGACCCAGTACTTC. Translating it yields CASSFQGTETQYF.

As for this clone: Different DNA sequences within this sample yield the same CDR3. The rearrangement joins TRBV7-9 to TRBJ2-7; perhaps TRBD1 as D (6 bases). Germline assignment: CDR1 SEHNR and CDR2 FQNEAQ (reference sequence). This CDR3 region has 13 residues. Trimming removed 5 bases from V and 2 bases from J, with 10 bases in between. In DNA, the CDR3 is TGTGCCAGCAGCCTACAGGGAACCTACGAGCAGTACTTC. Translation: CASSLQGTYEQYF.

The gene calls are TRBV7-6 and TRBJ1-4; D might be TRBD1 (5 bases). V gave up 1 base and J gave up 5 bases, with 17 bases separating them. The CDR3 is 17 amino acids. Germline CDR1 SGHVS, CDR2 FNYEAQ. The CDR3 region is CASSLESLTVRNEKLFF. The DNA for the CDR3 is TGTGCCAGCAGCTTAGAATCCCTGACAGTAAGGAATGAAAAACTGTTTTTT.

The V call is TRBV4-1, the J call TRBJ2-5, with a tentative D call TRBD1 (5 bases). Trimming cost V 0 bases and J 0 bases, with 8 bases left between them. Germline V gene sequence: CDR1 MGHRA, CDR2 YSYEKL. This CDR3 is built from 15 residues. The CDR3 region is CASSQEQANQETQYF. CDR3 coding DNA: TGCGCCAGCAGCCAAGAACAGGCCAACCAAGAGACCCAGTACTTC.

The chain uses TRBV28 and TRBJ1-1; no firm D call. Per the germline V gene, CDR1 is MDHEN and CDR2 is SYDVKM. V lost 6 bases and J 6 bases, leaving 14 bases between the germline ends. The CDR3 is made up of 13 amino acids. CDR3 loop: CASSLDPTSEAFF. The CDR3 region has the DNA TGTGCCAGCAGCCTTGACCCCACCTCTGAAGCTTTCTTT.

The rearrangement joins TRBV28 to TRBJ2-2; D remains ambiguous. This CDR3 is built from 11 residues. From germline, CDR1 is MDHEN and CDR2 SYDVKM. The V gene lost 5 bases and the J gene lost 10 bases, with 8 bases spanning the gap. CDR3 coding DNA: TGTGCCAGCAGTCTAACCCCGGAGCTGTTTTTT. Translated, it gives CASSLTPELFF.

The J gene is TRBJ2-2, the V gene TRBV4-1; no clear D. This CDR3 contains 13 residues. Trimming removed 1 base at V and 6 bases at J, with 6 bases between. CDR1 and CDR2 (germline): MGHRA, YSYEKL. CDR3 loop: CASSQVVSGELFF. CDR3 coding DNA: TGCGCCAGCAGCCAAGTGGTCTCCGGGGAGCTGTTTTTT.

About this clone itself: Other DNA sequences in the same sample also yield this CDR3. The chain recombines TRBV19 with TRBJ2-7; 9 bases are shared with TRBD2. Germline CDR1 reads LNHDA; CDR2 reads SQIVND (reference sequence). J lost 2 bases, V lost 4 bases, and 3 bases had no gene match. The CDR3 runs to 14 residues. CDR3 sequence reads: CASSSSGGAYEQYF. CDR3 bases: TGTGCCAGTAGTAGTAGCGGGGGAGCCTACGAGCAGTACTTC.

This CDR3 reads CASSAWTGSNYGYTF. The DNA for the CDR3 is TGTGCCAGCAGCGCCTGGACAGGGTCTAACTATGGCTACACCTTC. This chain connects TRBV9 to TRBJ1-2; the match to TRBD1 covers 8 bases. The CDR3 length is 15 residues. The junction had 4 bases not matched to a gene; V was cut back by 3 bases and J by 0 bases. CDR1 SGDLS and CDR2 YYNGEE come from the germline V gene. The full variable domain, in which reference TRBV9 and TRBJ1-2 provide the parts outside the CDR3, is DSGVTQTPKHLITATGQRVTLRCSPRSGDLSVYWYQQSLDQGLQFLIQYYNGEERAKGNILERFSAQQFPDLHSELNLSSLELGDSALYFCASSAWTGSNYGYTFGSGTRLTVV.

The chain employs TRBV27 and TRBJ2-7; D might be TRBD1 or TRBD2, each matching 5 bases. Trimming shortened V by 0 bases and J by 3 bases, and 9 bases separated the two germline ends. This CDR3 has 14 amino acids. Germline CDR1 reads MNHEY; CDR2 reads SMNVEV (reference sequence). The CDR3 region is CASSLSSGGYEQYF. The CDR3 coding sequence is TGTGCCAGCAGTTTATCGAGTGGGGGCTACGAGCAGTACTTC.

The chain has TRBV6-6 and TRBJ2-7; 7 bases align to TRBD2. The CDR3 contains 14 residues. The ends lost 2 bases at V and 4 bases at J; junction bases unmatched: 5. Germline-derived CDR1 and CDR2 are MNHNY and SVGAGI (reference sequence). The CDR3 is CASSYENGGYEQYF. The CDR3 DNA is TGTGCCAGCAGTTACGAGAACGGGGGGTACGAGCAGTACTTC.

This clone was detected only once. The chain links TRBV5-4 to TRBJ2-2; D is undetermined. CDR3 length: 14 residues. Trimming cost V 0 bases and J 2 bases, with 5 bases left between them. The V gene's germline CDR1 is SGHNT and CDR2 YYREEE (reference sequence). CDR3 in amino acids: CASSLGGNTGELFF. The CDR3 DNA reads as TGTGCCAGCAGCTTGGGGGGAAACACCGGGGAGCTGTTTTTT.

The genes are TRBV7-9 and TRBJ2-1; D ambiguous. V lost 4 bases, J lost 2 bases, and 9 bases lay in between. This CDR3 comprises 14 residues. CDR1 is SEHNR and CDR2 is FQNEAQ in the germline V gene (reference sequence). CDR3 in DNA: TGTGCCAGCAGCTCGGCGGATACCTACAATGAGCAGTTCTTC. This sequence encodes CASSSADTYNEQFF.

In this sample, this clone turned up once. The chain employs TRBV9 and TRBJ2-7; TRBD2 aligns across 7 bases. Germline CDR1 SGDLS, CDR2 YYNGEE. The length of the CDR3 is 14 residues. The V and J ends lost 0 bases and 5 bases, in that order; junction bases with no gene match: 5. For the CDR3, the DNA is TGTGCCAGCAGCGTAGCTGGGGGGGAAAACGAGCAGTACTTC. Translating gives CASSVAGGENEQYF.

The V gene is TRBV19, the J gene TRBJ2-3, with 9 positions matching TRBD1. V dropped 5 bases and J dropped 3; count of bases not matched to a gene: 9. In germline, CDR1 is LNHDA, CDR2 SQIVND (reference sequence). The CDR3 sequence is 16 residues long. The CDR3 DNA is TGTGCCAGTAGTTTCCCCCCCGGACAGGGGACAGATACGCAGTATTTT. This translates into CASSFPPGQGTDTQYF.

The gene calls are TRBV6-6 and TRBJ1-5; D is unresolved. Trimming removed 8 bases at V and 6 bases at J, with 11 bases between. Germline-derived CDR1 and CDR2 are MNHNY and SVGAGI (reference sequence). CDR3 length: 12 residues. Here the CDR3 reads CASRGEGQPQHF. The CDR3 DNA is TGTGCCAGCCGCGGGGAGGGTCAGCCCCAGCATTTT.

The chain has TRBV27 and TRBJ2-4; no reliable D call. The CDR3 runs 17 residues. Trimming pared 1 base from V and 0 bases from J, leaving 13 bases between. Germline CDR1 and CDR2: MNHEY and SMNVEV (reference sequence). This CDR3 is CASSLYRRPLAKNIQYF. The DNA for the CDR3 is TGTGCCAGCAGTTTATATCGGAGACCTCTAGCCAAAAACATTCAGTACTTC.

The chain recombines TRBV28 with TRBJ2-7; D is uncertain. The CDR3 is 12 residues long. Germline CDR1 MDHEN, CDR2 SYDVKM. Trimming stripped 7 bases from V and 3 bases from J, with 10 bases between. The CDR3 DNA reads TGTGCCAGCACCCTTGTAGGCTACGAGCAGTACTTC. Its translation: CASTLVGYEQYF. Supplemented by reference TRBV28 and TRBJ2-7, the full variable domain reads DVKVTQSSRYLVKRTGEKVFLECVQDMDHENMFWYRQDPGLGLRLIYFSYDVKMKEKGDIPEGYSVSREKKERFSLILESASTNQTSMYLCASTLVGYEQYFGPGTRLTVT.

The chain recombines TRBV19 with TRBJ2-1; D might be TRBD1 (6 bases). CDR3 length: 14 residues. The V gene's germline CDR1 is LNHDA and CDR2 SQIVND (reference sequence). Trimming removed 3 bases from V and 14 bases from J, with 20 bases in between. The CDR3 loop is CASSIGPPQGGEFF. The CDR3 bases are TGTGCCAGTAGTATCGGCCCCCCACAGGGTGGGGAGTTCTTC.

The CDR3 region has the DNA TGTGCCAGCAGTTGGACTTCCTACGAGCAGTACTTC. Encoded protein: CASSWTSYEQYF. This chain links TRBV6-1 with TRBJ2-7; possibly TRBD2 for D (5 bases). The CDR3 has 12 residues. Germline loops: CDR1 MNHNS, CDR2 SASEGT. With 5 bases removed from V and 1 base from J, the gap between germline ends came to 6 bases.

In its sample, this clone was seen once. The V gene is TRBV19, the J gene TRBJ2-1, with a tentative D call TRBD1 (5 bases). This CDR3 has 15 residues. Germline values: CDR1 LNHDA, CDR2 SQIVND (reference sequence). V lost 3 bases to trimming and J lost 0 bases, with 9 bases between them. The CDR3 DNA reads as TGTGCCAGTAGTATTTACAGGAGCTCCTACAATGAGCAGTTCTTC. This translates into CASSIYRSSYNEQFF.

V gene TRBV13 combines with J gene TRBJ2-7, with a weak D call TRBD2 (5 bases). The CDR3 contains 14 residues. Between the trimmed V and J ends, which lost 5 bases and 5 bases, there was a span of 16 bases. Germline V gives CDR1 PRHDT, CDR2 FYEKMQ (reference sequence). CDR3 DNA: TGTGCCAGCAGCCCCGCGGCAGCTAGCCACGAGCAGTACTTC. Translating it yields CASSPAAASHEQYF.

The genes are TRBV4-1 and TRBJ1-1; D gene unclear. V was shortened by 4 bases and J by 1 base, with 4 bases between the two germline ends. Germline V gene lookup returns CDR1 MGHRA and CDR2 YSYEKL. CDR3 length equals 12 residues. As DNA, the CDR3 is TGCGCCAGCAGCCTGGGGAACACTGAAGCTTTCTTT. Its protein product is CASSLGNTEAFF.

The chain is built from TRBV19 and TRBJ2-5, with D possibly being TRBD1 (6 bases). V was clipped by 4 bases and J by 0 bases, with 24 bases between them. Germline values: CDR1 LNHDA, CDR2 SQIVND (reference sequence). The CDR3 contains 19 residues. The CDR3 is CASSTPSNWQGTYQETQYF. In DNA, the CDR3 is TGTGCCAGTAGTACACCCTCTAACTGGCAGGGGACGTACCAAGAGACCCAGTACTTC.

The rearrangement links TRBV4-3 to TRBJ2-1; the D is unclear. CDR1 LGHNA and CDR2 YSLEER come from the germline V gene. The CDR3 loop spans 17 amino acids. Trimming shortened V by 0 bases and J by 4 bases, and 16 bases separated the two germline ends. The CDR3 sequence is CASSQDRISWGYNEQFF. CDR3 nucleotides: TGCGCCAGCAGCCAAGATCGCATCTCTTGGGGTTACAATGAGCAGTTCTTC.

V gene TRBV19 combines with J gene TRBJ2-1; TRBD1 aligns across 11 bases. V lost 3 bases to trimming and J lost 8 bases; unmatched junction nucleotides: 0. From germline, CDR1 is LNHDA and CDR2 SQIVND (reference sequence). CDR3 length equals 13 residues. CDR3 region: CASSMGQGDEQFF. The CDR3 region has the DNA TGTGCCAGTAGTATGGGACAGGGGGATGAGCAGTTCTTC.